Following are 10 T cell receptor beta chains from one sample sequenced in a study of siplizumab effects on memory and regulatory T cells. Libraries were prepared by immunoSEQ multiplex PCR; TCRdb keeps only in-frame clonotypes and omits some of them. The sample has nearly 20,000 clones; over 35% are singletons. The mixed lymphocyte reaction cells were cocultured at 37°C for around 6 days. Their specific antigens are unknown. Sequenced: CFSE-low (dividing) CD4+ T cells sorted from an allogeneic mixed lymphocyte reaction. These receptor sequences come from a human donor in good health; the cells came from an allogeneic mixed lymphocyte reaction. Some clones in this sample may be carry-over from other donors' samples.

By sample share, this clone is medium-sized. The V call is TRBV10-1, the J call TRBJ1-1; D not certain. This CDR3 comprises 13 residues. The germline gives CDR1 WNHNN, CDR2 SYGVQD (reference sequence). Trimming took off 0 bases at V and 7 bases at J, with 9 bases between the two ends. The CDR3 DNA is TGCGCCAGCAGTGAGTCTTGGGGAGGTGAAGCTTTCTTT. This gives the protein CASSESWGGEAFF.

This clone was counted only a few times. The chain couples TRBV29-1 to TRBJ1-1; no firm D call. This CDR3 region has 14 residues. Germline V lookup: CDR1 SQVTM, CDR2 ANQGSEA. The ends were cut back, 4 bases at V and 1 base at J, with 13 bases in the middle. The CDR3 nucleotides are TGCAGCGTTGCTCGGACGGGCAAGAACACTGAAGCTTTCTTT. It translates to CSVARTGKNTEAFF.

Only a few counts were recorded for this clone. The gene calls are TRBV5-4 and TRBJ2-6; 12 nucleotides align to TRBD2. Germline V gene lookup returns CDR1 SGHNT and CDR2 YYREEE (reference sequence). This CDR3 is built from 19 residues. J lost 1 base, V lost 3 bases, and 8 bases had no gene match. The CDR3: CASSSPLGTSGSGANVLTF. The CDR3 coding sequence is TGTGCCAGCAGCTCTCCACTCGGGACTAGCGGGTCTGGGGCCAACGTCCTGACTTTC.

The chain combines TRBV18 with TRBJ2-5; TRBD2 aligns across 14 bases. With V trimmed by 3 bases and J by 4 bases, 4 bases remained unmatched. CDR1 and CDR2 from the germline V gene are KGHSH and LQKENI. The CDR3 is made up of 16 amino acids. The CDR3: CASSPGLAGVLETQYF. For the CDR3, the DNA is TGTGCCAGCTCACCGGGACTAGCGGGAGTTTTAGAGACCCAGTACTTC. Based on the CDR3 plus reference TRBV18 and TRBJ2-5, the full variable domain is NAGVMQNPRHLVRRRGQEARLRCSPMKGHSHVYWYRQLPEEGLKFMVYLQKENIIDESGMPKERFSAEFPKEGPSILRIQQVVRGDSAAYFCASSPGLAGVLETQYFGPGTRLLVL.

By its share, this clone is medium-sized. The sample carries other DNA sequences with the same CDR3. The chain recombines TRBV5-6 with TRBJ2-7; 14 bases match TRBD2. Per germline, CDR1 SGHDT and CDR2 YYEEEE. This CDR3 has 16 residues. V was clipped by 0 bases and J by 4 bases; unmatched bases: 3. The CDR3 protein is CASSLGTSGGRYEQYF. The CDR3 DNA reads TGTGCCAGCAGCTTGGGGACTAGCGGGGGGCGTTACGAGCAGTACTTC.

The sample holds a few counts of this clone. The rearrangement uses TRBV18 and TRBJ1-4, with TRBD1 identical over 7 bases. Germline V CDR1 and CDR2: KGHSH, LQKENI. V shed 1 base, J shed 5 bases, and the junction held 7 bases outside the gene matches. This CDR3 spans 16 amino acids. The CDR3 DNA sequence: TGTGCCAGCTCACCACGGGACAGCAAACGGAATGAAAAACTGTTTTTT. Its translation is CASSPRDSKRNEKLFF.

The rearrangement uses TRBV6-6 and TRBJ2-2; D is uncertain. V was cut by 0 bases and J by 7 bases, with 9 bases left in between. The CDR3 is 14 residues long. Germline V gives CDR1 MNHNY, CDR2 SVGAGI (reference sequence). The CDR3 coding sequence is TGTGCCAGCAGTTACTCGCCTGGTAACGGGGAGCTGTTTTTT. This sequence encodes CASSYSPGNGELFF.

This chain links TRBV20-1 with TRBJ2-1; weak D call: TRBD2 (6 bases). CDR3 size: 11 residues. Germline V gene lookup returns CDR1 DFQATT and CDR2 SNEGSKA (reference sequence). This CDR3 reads CRGAWGEEQFF. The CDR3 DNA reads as TGCAGGGGTGCGTGGGGGGAGGAGCAGTTCTTC.

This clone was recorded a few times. This chain's CDR3 is CASSEAWLAGDGEQFF. The CDR3 coding sequence is TGTGCCAGCAGTGAAGCGTGGCTAGCGGGAGATGGTGAGCAGTTCTTC. The V and J genes are TRBV6-1 and TRBJ2-1; 10 bases align to TRBD2. In germline, CDR1 is MNHNS, CDR2 SASEGT. The CDR3 extends over 16 amino acids. The trim removed 0 bases at V and 9 bases at J, leaving 8 bases unmatched.

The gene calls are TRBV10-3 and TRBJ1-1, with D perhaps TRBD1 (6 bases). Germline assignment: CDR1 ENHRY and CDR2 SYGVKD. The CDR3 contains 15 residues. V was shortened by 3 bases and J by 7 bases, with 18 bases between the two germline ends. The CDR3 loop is CAISDLSRGDLEAFF. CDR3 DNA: TGTGCCATCAGTGACCTCTCTAGGGGGGATCTTGAAGCTTTCTTT.